These 9 T cell receptor beta chains share one sample of origin, sequenced in a study of response to subunit inactivated influenza vaccine. One entry per CDR3 protein, called by TCRdb with MiXCR from the RT-PCR reads. The data contain a few hundred thousand distinct CDR3 sequences, approximately 10% of them singletons. Specimen: PBMCs from blood, collected more than 35 days after vaccination. These receptors came from a man between 45 and 60 years old who received an inactivated influenza vaccine.

This clonotype has just a few counts. The CDR3 loop is CASSSNEGDQPQHF. In DNA, the CDR3 is TGTGCCAGCAGCTCTAATGAGGGGGACCAGCCCCAGCATTTT. This chain joins TRBV7-9 and TRBJ1-5; the D gene is possibly TRBD1 (6 bases). CDR1 and CDR2 (germline): SEHNR, FQNEAQ (reference sequence). The ends were cut back, 4 bases at V and 7 bases at J, with 14 bases in the middle. The CDR3 is made up of 14 amino acids.

This sequence joins TRBV5-5 and TRBJ1-1, with D tentatively TRBD1 (6 bases). The CDR3 is made up of 14 amino acids. CDR1 is SGHKS, CDR2 YYEKEE, per germline (reference sequence). V lost 0 bases, J lost 6 bases, and 12 bases lay in between. Here the CDR3 DNA reads TGTGCCAGCAGCTTGGTTAACAGGGTCTCTGAAGCTTTCTTT. Amino acids: CASSLVNRVSEAFF.

This clonotype was detected ten times or more. The chain links TRBV10-3 to TRBJ2-2, with 7 bases lining up with TRBD2. V dropped 10 bases and J dropped 3; count of bases not matched to a gene: 14. The CDR3 is made up of 16 amino acids. CDR1 and CDR2 (germline): ENHRY, SYGVKD. DNA for the CDR3: TGTGCCAGATCATCGGGTGCGGGAGAGGACACCGGGGAGCTGTTTTTT. Amino acid sequence: CARSSGAGEDTGELFF.

This clonotype was observed a handful of times. V and J are TRBV20-1 and TRBJ2-7; 8 bases map to TRBD2. Germline V lookup: CDR1 DFQATT, CDR2 SNEGSKA (reference sequence). With V trimmed by 0 bases and J by 2 bases, 12 bases remained unmatched. The length of the CDR3 is 17 residues. The CDR3 region has the DNA TGCAGTGCTAGAGAGCCCTCAAGCGGGAGATGGCCCTACGAGCAGTACTTC. Translation gives CSAREPSSGRWPYEQYF.

For this clonotype: A much larger clone differs by one base, so this may be a read error. This sequence joins TRBV10-3 and TRBJ2-4; 7 positions agree with TRBD1. From germline, CDR1 is ENHRY and CDR2 SYGVKD. This CDR3 has 12 amino acids. CDR3 DNA sequence: TGTGCCATCAGTGAGGGGACAGTTATTCATTACTTC. It yields the protein CAISEGTVIHYF.

This clonotype was recorded a few times. The rearrangement joins TRBV9 to TRBJ2-3; 7 positions match TRBD2. The CDR3 totals 15 residues. CDR1 SGDLS and CDR2 YYNGEE come from the germline V gene. V shed 6 bases, J shed 0 bases, and the junction held 7 bases outside the gene matches. Here the CDR3 reads CASTAAGGSTDTQYF. The CDR3 DNA reads as TGTGCCAGCACCGCGGCCGGGGGGAGCACAGATACGCAGTATTTT.

The V gene is TRBV4-1, the J gene TRBJ2-5; D unresolved. Germline CDR1 and CDR2: MGHRA and YSYEKL. This CDR3 region has 16 residues. The V end was cut by 2 bases, the J end by 0 bases, with 13 bases between. CDR3 in DNA: TGCGCCAGCAGCCAAACCTGGCCCAGCGACCAAGAGACCCAGTACTTC. Translation: CASSQTWPSDQETQYF.

This clonotype was detected a few times. This chain links TRBV7-2 with TRBJ2-1; 9 positions agree with TRBD1. V shed 4 bases and J 2 bases; nucleotides not matched to a gene: 6. The CDR3 runs 16 residues. Germline loops: CDR1 SGHTA, CDR2 FQGNSA. This CDR3 reads CASSSRRTGAYNEQFF. In DNA form, the CDR3 reads TGTGCCAGCAGCTCCAGACGGACAGGGGCCTACAATGAGCAGTTCTTC.

This clonotype was observed many times. The chain is built from TRBV7-2 and TRBJ2-7, with a possible D match to TRBD2 (6 bases). Trimming took off 5 bases at V and 1 base at J, with 9 bases between the two ends. CDR1 is SGHTA and CDR2 is FQGNSA in the germline V gene. The CDR3 runs to 13 residues. CDR3 amino acids: CASSKGTSYEQYF. CDR3 in DNA: TGTGCCAGCAGCAAGGGGACTTCCTACGAGCAGTACTTC. The variable domain in full, with the rest retrieved from reference TRBV7-2 and TRBJ2-7, is GAGVSQSPSNKVTEKGKDVELRCDPISGHTALYWYRQSLGQGLEFLIYFQGNSAPDKSGLPSDRFSAERTGGSVSTLTIQRTQQEDSAVYLCASSKGTSYEQYFGPGTRLTVT.